These 16 T cell receptor beta chains were all obtained from the same sample, sequenced in a study of T cells in Graves' hyperthyroidism and ophthalmopathy. Amplification targeted TCR beta CDR3 regions from RNA transcripts. The primer set for the first-round RT-PCR of the TCR CDR3 was HTBI. MiXCR, run by TCRdb on the multiplex PCR reads, gives a single entry per CDR3 protein. The sample consists of about 96,000 distinct CDR3 sequences, over 50% of them appearing once. Material for sequencing was blood. The receptors here all came from a woman in her thirties or forties with Graves' hyperthyroidism.

The chain couples TRBV7-3 to TRBJ1-4; D remains unclear. CDR1 and CDR2 from the germline V gene are SGHTA and FQGTGA. V lost 9 bases, J lost 0 bases, and 11 bases lay in between. The CDR3 spans 14 residues. Written as DNA, the CDR3 is TGTGCCAGTTCTTACCTTGCAACTAATGAAAAACTGTTTTTT. Its protein is CASSYLATNEKLFF.

About this clonotype: The DNA is omitted, as the CDR3 cannot be located on it reliably, and the CDR3 follows TCRdb's listing. The J gene is TRBJ1-2, the V gene TRBV7-2; the table calls TRBD1, which could not be checked here. The germline V gene encodes CDR1 SGHTA and CDR2 FQGNSA. The CDR3 has 20 residues if both end residues are counted. This chain's CDR3 is CASSFCICSASGQGGSGYTF.

With respect to this clonotype: A much larger clone lies one base from this, so it may be a read error. The genes are TRBV7-2 and TRBJ2-3, with TRBD2 matching over 7 bases. The CDR3 is 15 residues long. Germline V gene lookup returns CDR1 SGHTA and CDR2 FQGNSA. The CDR3 DNA reads TGTGCCGGCAGCCCCAGACTAGCAGGCACAGATACGCAGTATTTT. Translated, it gives CAGSPRLAGTDTQYF.

This clonotype was detected ten times or more. This chain links TRBV20-1 with TRBJ2-2; a possible D gene is TRBD1 (5 bases). Between the trimmed V and J ends, which lost 5 bases and 0 bases, there was a span of 10 bases. CDR3 length: 14 residues. CDR1 is DFQATT, CDR2 SNEGSKA, per germline (reference sequence). CDR3 in DNA: TGCAGTGCTGAGACAGAGGCGAACACCGGGGAGCTGTTTTTT. Its translation is CSAETEANTGELFF.

This clonotype was seen a few times. V and J are TRBV13 and TRBJ2-3; TRBD2 matches at 8 bases. This CDR3 region has 15 residues. Losses at the gene ends were 5 bases for V and 2 bases for J; bases not matched to a gene: 6. Germline CDR1 PRHDT, CDR2 FYEKMQ (reference sequence). The CDR3: CASSPTSGYTDTQYF. The CDR3 DNA reads TGTGCCAGCAGCCCTACTAGCGGCTACACAGATACGCAGTATTTT.

As regards this clonotype: The CDR3 end shows no conserved phenylalanine or tryptophan, and so a read error is likely. The chain has TRBV30 and TRBJ1-2; D is ambiguous. V shed 3 bases and J shed 8 bases, with 16 bases lying between them. The germline V gene has CDR1 GTSNPN and CDR2 SVGIG (reference sequence). The CDR3 is made up of 13 amino acids. CDR3 amino acids: CAWRLGRLDGYTS. The CDR3 bases are TGTGCCTGGAGACTAGGACGGCTAGACGGCTACACCTCC.

This clonotype showed up many times. This chain uses TRBV4-2 with TRBJ1-4; no firm D call. Deletions cut 0 bases from V and 7 bases from J, with 12 bases between. This CDR3 has 15 amino acids. Germline V CDR1 and CDR2: LGHNA, YNFKEQ. CDR3 in DNA: TGTGCCAGCAGCCAAGATCGGAGGAGGGCTGAAAAACTGTTTTTT. Translation: CASSQDRRRAEKLFF.

In this sample, this clonotype turned up many times. The rearrangement links TRBV2 to TRBJ1-2, with D perhaps matching TRBD1 (6 bases). The CDR3 contains 14 residues. V lost 7 bases to trimming and J lost 5 bases, with 17 bases between them. Looked up from germline, CDR1 is SNHLY and CDR2 is FYNNEI. CDR3 nucleotide sequence: TGTGCCAGCACTCTCGGGGGCGTCGGGTATGGCTACACCTTC. Its protein product is CASTLGGVGYGYTF.

The V gene is TRBV12-3 or TRBV12-4, the J gene TRBJ2-3, with a weak D call TRBD2 (5 bases). Between the trimmed V and J ends, which lost 4 bases and 2 bases, there was a span of 13 bases. The CDR3 contains 15 residues. DNA for the CDR3: TGTGCCAGCAGTTACCTAGCCCCCCCCACAGATACGCAGTATTTT. It specifies CASSYLAPPTDTQYF.

This clonotype was seen at least ten times. V is TRBV20-1 and J is TRBJ1-2; tentative D call: TRBD1 (5 bases). The CDR3 totals 13 residues. V dropped 1 base and J dropped 6 bases, with 12 bases sitting between them. CDR1 is DFQATT and CDR2 is SNEGSKA in the germline V gene (reference sequence). In nucleotides, the CDR3 is TGCAGTGCTAGAGCACTTGGGGCTAATGGCTACACCTTC. Translated: CSARALGANGYTF.

V gene TRBV7-2 combines with J gene TRBJ2-5, with D perhaps matching TRBD1 or TRBD2 (7 bases each). This CDR3 region has 15 residues. Between the trimmed V and J ends, which lost 5 bases and 4 bases, there was a span of 17 bases. Germline CDR1 SGHTA, CDR2 FQGNSA. The CDR3 spells CASSVGGGGRETQYF. The CDR3 nucleotides are TGTGCCAGCAGCGTAGGAGGGGGCGGGAGAGAGACCCAGTACTTC.

This clonotype was counted ten times or more. Here the CDR3 reads CASSSPTGSGANVLTF. Written as DNA, the CDR3 is TGTGCCAGCAGCTCGCCCACGGGAAGTGGGGCCAACGTCCTGACTTTC. The chain uses TRBV7-9 and TRBJ2-6, with TRBD2 as a possible D gene (5 bases). Trimming pared 4 bases from V and 3 bases from J, leaving 13 bases between. CDR1 is SEHNR, CDR2 FQNEAQ, per germline (reference sequence). CDR3 size: 16 residues.

At least ten counts were recorded for this clonotype. V is TRBV29-1 and J is TRBJ2-7, with unresolved D. V was clipped by 5 bases and J by 1 base, with 24 bases between them. The germline gives CDR1 SQVTM, CDR2 ANQGSEA. The CDR3 spans 17 residues. The CDR3 sequence is CSVPVLLRVPISYEQYF. The CDR3 DNA reads as TGCAGCGTTCCAGTTTTACTCCGGGTTCCGATTTCCTACGAGCAGTACTTC.

This clonotype was detected ten times or more. The chain couples TRBV2 to TRBJ2-1, with D hard to call. V was cut by 2 bases and J by 9 bases, with 11 bases left in between. Germline V gene lookup returns CDR1 SNHLY and CDR2 FYNNEI. The CDR3 loop spans 13 amino acids. DNA of the CDR3: TGTGCCAGCAGTGAATCCAGGAGTCCTGAGCAGTTCTTC. This translates into CASSESRSPEQFF.

The rearrangement uses TRBV20-1 and TRBJ1-5, with D maybe TRBD1 (6 bases). The ends were cut back, 0 bases at V and 6 bases at J, with 21 bases in the middle. This CDR3 region has 17 residues. Per the germline V gene, CDR1 is DFQATT and CDR2 is SNEGSKA (reference sequence). CDR3 in amino acids: CSARDGTMGDGGQPQHF. As DNA, the CDR3 is TGCAGTGCTAGAGACGGGACAATGGGGGATGGTGGTCAGCCCCAGCATTTT.

The V call is TRBV20-1, the J call TRBJ1-2, with D tentatively TRBD1 (5 bases). This CDR3 is built from 16 residues. Germline assignment: CDR1 DFQATT and CDR2 SNEGSKA (reference sequence). V dropped 2 bases and J dropped 4 bases, with 20 bases sitting between them. The CDR3 DNA follows: TGCAGTGCTAGATGGCAGGGCGTCCTCGAACTCTATGGCTACACCTTC. Protein: CSARWQGVLELYGYTF.